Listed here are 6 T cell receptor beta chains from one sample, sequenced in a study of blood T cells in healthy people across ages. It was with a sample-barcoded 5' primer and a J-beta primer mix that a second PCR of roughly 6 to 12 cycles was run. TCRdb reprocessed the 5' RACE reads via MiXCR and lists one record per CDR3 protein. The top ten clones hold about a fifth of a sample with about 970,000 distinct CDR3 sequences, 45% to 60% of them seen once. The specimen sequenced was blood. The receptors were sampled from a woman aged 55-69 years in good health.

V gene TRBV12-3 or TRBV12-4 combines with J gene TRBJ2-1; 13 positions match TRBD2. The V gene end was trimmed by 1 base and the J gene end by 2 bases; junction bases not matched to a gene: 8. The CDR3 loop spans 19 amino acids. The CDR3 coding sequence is TGTGCCAGCAGTTTAGGGAGGGGACTAGCGGGACCCCCCTACAATGAGCAGTTCTTC. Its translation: CASSLGRGLAGPPYNEQFF.

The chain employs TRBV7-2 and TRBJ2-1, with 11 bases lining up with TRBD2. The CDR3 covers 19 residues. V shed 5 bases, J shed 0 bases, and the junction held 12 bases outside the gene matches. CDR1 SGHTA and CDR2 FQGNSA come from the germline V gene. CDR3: CASSAGTSGEPSSYNEQFF. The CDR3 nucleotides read TGTGCCAGCAGCGCCGGGACTAGCGGAGAACCAAGCTCCTACAATGAGCAGTTCTTC.

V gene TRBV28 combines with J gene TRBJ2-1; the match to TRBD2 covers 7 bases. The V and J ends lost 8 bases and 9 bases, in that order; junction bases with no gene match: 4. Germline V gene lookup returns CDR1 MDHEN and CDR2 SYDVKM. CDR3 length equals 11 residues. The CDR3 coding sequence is TGTGCCAGCGGGAGGGCCTCTGAGCAGTTCTTC. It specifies CASGRASEQFF.

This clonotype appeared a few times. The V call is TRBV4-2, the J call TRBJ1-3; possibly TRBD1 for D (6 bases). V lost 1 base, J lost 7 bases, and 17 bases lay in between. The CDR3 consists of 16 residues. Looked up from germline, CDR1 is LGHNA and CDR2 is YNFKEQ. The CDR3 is CASSQGEQGRRNTIYF. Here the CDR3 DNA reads TGTGCCAGCAGCCAAGGGGAACAGGGACGTCGGAACACCATATATTTT.

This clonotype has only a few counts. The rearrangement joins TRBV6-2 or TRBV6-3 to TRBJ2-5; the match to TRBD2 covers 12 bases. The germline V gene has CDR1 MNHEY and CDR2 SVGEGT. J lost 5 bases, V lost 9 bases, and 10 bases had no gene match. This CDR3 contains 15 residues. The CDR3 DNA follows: TGTGCCAGTGGACTAGCGGGAATTGATGGGGAGACCCAGTACTTC. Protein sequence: CASGLAGIDGETQYF.

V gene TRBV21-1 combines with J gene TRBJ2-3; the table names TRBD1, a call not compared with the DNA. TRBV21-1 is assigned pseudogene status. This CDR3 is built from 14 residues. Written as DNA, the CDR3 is TGTGCCACCTCTGACAGGGTTTCGTATGATACGCAGTATTTT. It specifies CATSDRVSYDTQYF.